The 32 T cell receptor beta chains presented below share a single source sample, sequenced in a study of identical twins. TCRdb re-analysed the 5' RACE reads in MiXCR, keeping a single row per CDR3 protein. The sample consists of around 450,000 distinct CDR3 sequences, 12% to 15% of them appearing once. These same records also appear under a second study, on yellow fever vaccine responses in identical twins.

The sample taken for sequencing was CD4+ T cells sorted from blood. The receptors come from a woman aged 18-29 years in good health.

This clonotype has a handful of counts. The chain employs TRBV10-3 and TRBJ2-3; weak D call: TRBD1 (5 bases). V was clipped by 3 bases and J by 4 bases, with 11 bases between them. The CDR3 has 14 residues. Germline CDR1 reads ENHRY; CDR2 reads SYGVKD. CDR3 in amino acids: CAISEGARPDTQYF. The CDR3 nucleotides read TGTGCCATCAGTGAAGGGGCGCGTCCAGATACGCAGTATTTT.

The J gene is TRBJ1-2, the V gene TRBV2; 8 bases fit TRBD1. V lost 3 bases to trimming and J lost 2 bases; unmatched junction nucleotides: 2. The CDR3 extends over 14 amino acids. The germline CDR1 and CDR2 sequences are SNHLY and FYNNEI. The CDR3: CASSEQGANYGYTF. The DNA of the CDR3 is TGTGCCAGCAGTGAGCAGGGGGCCAACTATGGCTACACCTTC.

This clonotype was recorded a few times. V is TRBV3-1 and J is TRBJ2-7; D possibly corresponds to TRBD2 (5 bases). V was pared by 4 bases and J by 4 bases, with 20 bases between. From germline, CDR1 is LGHDT and CDR2 YNNKEL (reference sequence). The CDR3 loop spans 16 amino acids. CDR3 nucleotide sequence: TGTGCCAGCAGCCGTGGAGGAGCGGCAATAGGGTACGAGCAGTACTTC. Amino acid sequence: CASSRGGAAIGYEQYF.

This clonotype appeared many times. The chain couples TRBV5-1 to TRBJ1-6, with TRBD1 as a possible D gene (6 bases). From germline, CDR1 is SGHRS and CDR2 YFSETQ. V was pared by 4 bases and J by 6 bases, with 17 bases between. The CDR3 runs 16 residues. The CDR3 bases are TGCGCCAGCAGCCCTCCACTGACAGGCGCTAATTCACCCCTCCACTTT. Encoded protein: CASSPPLTGANSPLHF.

The genes are TRBV20-1 and TRBJ2-1; TRBD2 aligns across 7 bases. In germline, CDR1 is DFQATT, CDR2 SNEGSKA (reference sequence). V was clipped by 1 base and J by 4 bases; unmatched bases: 7. The CDR3 sequence is 15 residues long. The CDR3 is CSARAASGLYNEQFF. CDR3 in DNA: TGCAGTGCTAGAGCCGCTAGCGGACTATACAATGAGCAGTTCTTC.

CDR3 sequence: CASSQERRTTNEKLFF. CDR3 nucleotide sequence: TGTGCCAGCAGCCAAGAGAGGCGAACAACTAATGAAAAACTGTTTTTT. The rearrangement links TRBV3-1 to TRBJ1-4; D is unclear. This CDR3 region has 16 residues. Germline-derived CDR1 and CDR2 are LGHDT and YNNKEL (reference sequence). V was clipped by 0 bases and J by 0 bases, with 8 bases between them. Drawing the rest from reference TRBV3-1 and TRBJ1-4, the complete variable domain is DTAVSQTPKYLVTQMGNDKSIKCEQNLGHDTMYWYKQDSKKFLKIMFSYNNKELIINETVPNRFSPKSPDKAHLNLHINSLELGDSAVYFCASSQERRTTNEKLFFGSGTQLSVL.

This clonotype has a single count. This chain links TRBV7-2 with TRBJ2-3; 13 bases map to TRBD2. Germline-derived CDR1 and CDR2 are SGHTA and FQGNSA. Losses at the gene ends were 2 bases for V and 1 base for J; bases not matched to a gene: 9. The CDR3 covers 19 residues. The CDR3 is CASSLRTSGRDDGTDTQYF. In DNA form, the CDR3 reads TGTGCCAGCAGCTTAAGGACTAGCGGGAGAGACGATGGCACAGATACGCAGTATTTT. The full variable domain, its missing parts supplied by reference TRBV7-2 and TRBJ2-3, is GAGVSQSPSNKVTEKGKDVELRCDPISGHTALYWYRQSLGQGLEFLIYFQGNSAPDKSGLPSDRFSAERTGGSVSTLTIQRTQQEDSAVYLCASSLRTSGRDDGTDTQYFGPGTRLTVL.

V usage is TRBV18 and J usage is TRBJ2-4, with TRBD1 matching over 11 bases. CDR3 length: 18 amino acids. The junction had 10 bases not matched to a gene; V was cut back by 3 bases and J by 3 bases. In germline, CDR1 is KGHSH, CDR2 LQKENI. In DNA, the CDR3 is TGTGCCAGCTCACCCGACCCCGGGACAGGGGGTGACAAAAACATTCAGTACTTC. Translating gives CASSPDPGTGGDKNIQYF.

This rearrangement joins TRBV7-2 to TRBJ2-3; D might be TRBD1 or TRBD2, each matching 5 bases. V gave up 5 bases and J gave up 4 bases, with 10 bases separating them. The CDR3 runs to 13 residues. Germline lookup yields CDR1 SGHTA and CDR2 FQGNSA. The CDR3 loop reads CASSTQGADTQYF. The CDR3 nucleotides read TGTGCCAGCAGCACCCAGGGAGCAGATACGCAGTATTTT. Full variable domain (remainder filled in from reference TRBV7-2 and TRBJ2-3): GAGVSQSPSNKVTEKGKDVELRCDPISGHTALYWYRQSLGQGLEFLIYFQGNSAPDKSGLPSDRFSAERTGGSVSTLTIQRTQQEDSAVYLCASSTQGADTQYFGPGTRLTVL.

This clonotype was detected only a few times. The chain combines TRBV12-3 or TRBV12-4 with TRBJ2-3; perhaps TRBD1 as D (7 bases). The CDR3 length is 17 residues. V gave up 1 base and J gave up 0 bases, with 14 bases separating them. Here the CDR3 DNA reads TGTGCCAGCAGTTTAGGGAGGGGGCGGGATAGCACAGATACGCAGTATTTT. Protein sequence: CASSLGRGRDSTDTQYF.

As to this clonotype: Sequence at one end of the junction differs from germline and may be a read error. The V and J genes are TRBV7-6 and TRBJ2-1; 8 bases line up with TRBD2. The CDR3 is 15 residues long. The germline V gene has CDR1 SGHVS and CDR2 FNYEAQ. Here the CDR3 reads CASSPGRVPGGPVLF. CDR3 nucleotides: TGTGCCAGCAGCCCCGGCAGAGTTCCGGGAGGGCCGGTCCTCTTC.

The CDR3 region is CASNGVVGQPQHF. In DNA, the CDR3 is TGTGCCAGCAATGGAGTGGTGGGTCAGCCCCAGCATTTT. The gene calls are TRBV2 and TRBJ1-5, with D uncertain. Trimming shortened V by 7 bases and J by 6 bases, and 13 bases separated the two germline ends. The length of the CDR3 is 13 residues. The germline gives CDR1 SNHLY, CDR2 FYNNEI. Looking up the rest from reference TRBV2 and TRBJ1-5 gives the full variable domain: EPEVTQTPSHQVTQMGQEVILRCVPISNHLYFYWYRQILGQKVEFLVSFYNNEISEKSEIFDDQFSVERPDGSNFTLKIRSTKLEDSAMYFCASNGVVGQPQHFGDGTRLSIL.

This sequence joins TRBV28 and TRBJ1-5; no clear D gene. Germline V lookup: CDR1 MDHEN, CDR2 SYDVKM. The CDR3 has 15 residues. The ends were cut back, 3 bases at V and 9 bases at J, with 18 bases in the middle. The chain's CDR3 is CASSFSQSVSWPQHF. The DNA for the CDR3 is TGTGCCAGCAGTTTTAGCCAATCAGTCAGTTGGCCCCAGCATTTT.

This clonotype has a handful of counts. J is TRBJ1-2 and V is TRBV2; the D is unclear. This CDR3 region has 14 residues. Germline lookup yields CDR1 SNHLY and CDR2 FYNNEI. The ends were cut back, 2 bases at V and 7 bases at J, with 14 bases in the middle. The CDR3 DNA follows: TGTGCCAGCAGTGAATGGAGCAACCTCCCTGGCTACACCTTC. As protein: CASSEWSNLPGYTF.

The genes are TRBV9 and TRBJ2-1, with TRBD2 identical over 14 bases. CDR3 size: 17 residues. J gave up 9 bases and V 1 base, and 9 bases lay outside the gene matches. Germline assignment: CDR1 SGDLS and CDR2 YYNGEE. The CDR3 bases are TGTGCCAGCAGCGTATCTGGGACTAGCGGGGGCCTCGGTGAGCAGTTCTTC. Its translation is CASSVSGTSGGLGEQFF.

This clonotype has a handful of counts. The chain uses TRBV5-6 and TRBJ2-3, with TRBD2 identical over 16 bases. The CDR3 consists of 16 residues. Germline-derived CDR1 and CDR2 are SGHDT and YYEEEE. V was clipped by 5 bases and J by 7 bases; unmatched bases: 7. DNA of the CDR3: TGTGCCAGCAGTCGGGGACTAGCGGGGGGGCCTTATACGCAGTATTTT. Translated: CASSRGLAGGPYTQYF.

In its sample, this clonotype was seen many times. V usage is TRBV7-9 and J usage is TRBJ1-1, with D hard to call. Germline CDR1 reads SEHNR; CDR2 reads FQNEAQ (reference sequence). The CDR3 spans 14 residues. The ends were cut back, 0 bases at V and 4 bases at J, with 9 bases in the middle. CDR3 DNA: TGTGCCAGCAGCTTAGCGCTACGGGGCACTGAAGCTTTCTTT. Translation gives CASSLALRGTEAFF.

This clonotype was observed a handful of times. This chain links TRBV5-1 with TRBJ2-4, with TRBD2 matching 9 bases. Germline V CDR1 and CDR2: SGHRS, YFSETQ. The CDR3 length is 17 residues. V was pared by 4 bases and J by 1 base, with 9 bases of the junction left unmatched. The CDR3 spells CASSPAPSGMAKNIQYF. CDR3 nucleotide sequence: TGCGCCAGCAGCCCTGCCCCTAGCGGGATGGCCAAAAACATTCAGTACTTC.

This clonotype showed up just a few times. The V and J genes are TRBV6-5 and TRBJ2-1, with 11 bases matching TRBD2. V shed 4 bases and J 2 bases; nucleotides not matched to a gene: 10. This CDR3 comprises 18 residues. CDR1 is MNHEY, CDR2 SVGAGI, per germline. This CDR3 is CASSSIAGGQATYNEQFF. CDR3 sequence (DNA): TGTGCCAGCAGTTCCATAGCGGGGGGGCAGGCAACCTACAATGAGCAGTTCTTC.

The gene calls are TRBV20-1 and TRBJ2-2; 7 bases map to TRBD2. Germline V gene lookup returns CDR1 DFQATT and CDR2 SNEGSKA (reference sequence). V shed 6 bases and J 1 base; nucleotides not matched to a gene: 8. CDR3 length equals 15 residues. The CDR3 region has the DNA TGCAGTGCCAGTCGATGGGGGGGGAACACCGGGGAGCTGTTTTTT. The encoded protein is CSASRWGGNTGELFF.

This clonotype occurred a few times. The chain joins TRBV16 to TRBJ2-5, with TRBD2 identical over 9 bases. CDR1 and CDR2 from the germline V gene are KGHSY and FQNENV. V dropped 4 bases and J dropped 5; count of bases not matched to a gene: 5. CDR3 size: 14 residues. Here the CDR3 DNA reads TGTGCCAGCAGCCCCCCTAGCGGGAAGGAGACCCAGTACTTC. Its protein product is CASSPPSGKETQYF. The full variable domain, in which reference TRBV16 and TRBJ2-5 provide the parts outside the CDR3, is GEEVAQTPKHLVRGEGQKAKLYCAPIKGHSYVFWYQQVLKNEFKFLISFQNENVFDETGMPKERFSAKCLPNSPCSLEIQATKLEDSAVYFCASSPPSGKETQYFGPGTRLLVL.

Only a few counts were recorded for this clonotype. The gene calls are TRBV4-2 and TRBJ2-3; perhaps TRBD2 as D (6 bases). There are 15 residues in the CDR3. Per the germline V gene, CDR1 is LGHNA and CDR2 is YNFKEQ. V lost 2 bases and J lost 4, with 13 bases in between. The CDR3 nucleotides are TGTGCCAGCAGCCAATCCCCGGGACTTGCAGATACGCAGTATTTT. This encodes CASSQSPGLADTQYF.

This clonotype was seen a handful of times. The genes are TRBV28 and TRBJ2-7; D assignment may be TRBD1 or TRBD2 (5 bases each). This CDR3 spans 15 amino acids. The V end lost 4 bases, the J end lost 3 bases, and 16 bases lay between the germline ends. Germline V lookup: CDR1 MDHEN, CDR2 SYDVKM. The DNA for the CDR3 is TGTGCCAGCAGTTCGGGACCAGTACGTTACTACGAGCAGTACTTC. Protein sequence: CASSSGPVRYYEQYF.

This clonotype occurred a few times. The chain uses TRBV29-1 and TRBJ2-5; 8 bases match TRBD1. CDR3 length equals 13 residues. CDR1 is SQVTM, CDR2 ANQGSEA, per germline. The V and J ends lost 4 bases and 5 bases, in that order; junction bases with no gene match: 6. The CDR3 bases are TGCAGCGTTGGCCAGGGGGCGGTGGAGACCCAGTACTTC. It translates to CSVGQGAVETQYF.

This clonotype was counted between two and nine times. The chain is built from TRBV2 and TRBJ2-7; the D gene is possibly TRBD2 (6 bases). Trimming removed 5 bases from V and 3 bases from J, with 14 bases in between. Germline CDR1 SNHLY, CDR2 FYNNEI. CDR3 length equals 14 residues. The CDR3 sequence: CASSFGTLGYEQYF. The CDR3 bases are TGTGCCAGCAGTTTCGGGACTCTAGGCTACGAGCAGTACTTC.

The chain links TRBV6-6 to TRBJ2-5, with 7 bases identical to TRBD2. The CDR3 runs 13 residues. Germline-derived CDR1 and CDR2 are MNHNY and SVGAGI (reference sequence). Trimming removed 11 bases from V and 4 bases from J; junction bases left unmatched: 10. CDR3 loop: CAGHGGVGETQYF. The CDR3 coding sequence is TGTGCCGGCCATGGGGGGGTTGGAGAGACCCAGTACTTC.

The chain recombines TRBV7-2 with TRBJ2-7; possibly TRBD1 or TRBD2 for D (6 bases each). Germline V gene sequence: CDR1 SGHTA, CDR2 FQGNSA. Trimming removed 4 bases from V and 12 bases from J, with 16 bases in between. CDR3 size: 12 residues. The CDR3 nucleotides read TGTGCCAGCAGCTCCCGGGGGCCAGTAGCGTACTTC. Translation: CASSSRGPVAYF.

The gene calls are TRBV20-1 and TRBJ2-7, with a weak D call TRBD1 (6 bases). CDR1 and CDR2 from the germline V gene are DFQATT and SNEGSKA (reference sequence). V lost 2 bases, J lost 10 bases, and 12 bases lay in between. The CDR3 has 11 residues. In DNA, the CDR3 is TGCAGTGCTAGATTGACAGGTCCCCAGTACTTC. This codes for CSARLTGPQYF.

The CDR3 sequence is CASSLTAGENEQYF. For the CDR3, the DNA is TGCGCCAGCAGCTTGACAGCGGGAGAAAACGAGCAGTACTTC. The rearrangement joins TRBV5-1 to TRBJ2-7; TRBD2 aligns across 8 bases. V was clipped by 1 base and J by 5 bases; unmatched bases: 5. This CDR3 has 14 amino acids. Germline CDR1 is SGHRS and CDR2 is YFSETQ.

The gene calls are TRBV18 and TRBJ2-1, with 7 bases aligning to TRBD2. The junction had 2 bases not matched to a gene; V was cut back by 0 bases and J by 0 bases. The CDR3 sequence is 16 residues long. Germline lookup yields CDR1 KGHSH and CDR2 LQKENI. The CDR3 sequence is CASSPPRTSSYNEQFF. DNA of the CDR3: TGTGCCAGCTCACCACCCCGGACTAGCTCCTACAATGAGCAGTTCTTC.

This chain uses TRBV6-1 with TRBJ2-7; 8 bases match TRBD1. The CDR3 runs to 14 residues. Trimming removed 6 bases from V and 2 bases from J; junction bases left unmatched: 6. The germline V gene has CDR1 MNHNS and CDR2 SASEGT. The CDR3 DNA follows: TGTGCCAGCAGCCGGGGACAGGTGACCTACGAGCAGTACTTC. It translates to CASSRGQVTYEQYF.

This clonotype was counted only a few times. This rearrangement joins TRBV6-5 to TRBJ2-1; D might be TRBD2 (5 bases). Germline V gene lookup returns CDR1 MNHEY and CDR2 SVGAGI. The CDR3 sequence is 18 residues long. The V end was cut by 2 bases, the J end by 5 bases, with 22 bases between. The CDR3, as DNA: TGTGCCAGCAGTTACCCCACGAAGGGAAGCGGTGAGAACAATGAGCAGTTCTTC. Its translation: CASSYPTKGSGENNEQFF.